This TCR beta chain was observed in a study of T cell repertoires in cytomegalovirus infection. Study background: TCR beta signatures that were public indicated CMV infection and matching HLA type. Study-level points and caveats: In two of eight donors, the top clonotype was HLA-C-restricted CMV-specific. Public TCR beta family frequency separated CMV-and-HLA carriers, including in an independent cohort.

One entry per CDR3 protein results from TCRdb running MiXCR on the reads. This sample has about 110,000 distinct CDR3 sequences; about a tenth occur once, and the top ten carry roughly 31%. This clonotype has just a few counts. Its antigen is not known. Unmatched junction bases numbered 17, after V lost 6 bases and J lost 8 bases. The CDR3 loop spans 16 amino acids. Germline lookup yields CDR1 MDHEN and CDR2 SYDVKM. This TCR was sampled from a human donor in good health (CMV status not recorded). Some clones in this sample may be carry-over from other donors' samples. Input material: PBMCs, sequenced either directly or after in vitro stimulation (not recorded which). The chain employs TRBV28 and TRBJ1-2, with 8 bases that match TRBD1. CDR3 coding DNA: TGTGCCAGCAGCCCAGGGTGGACAGGGAAAGGGAAAGGCTACACCTTC. Residues: CASSPGWTGKGKGYTF.